A selection of T cell receptor beta chains follows, all from one sample in a study of blood T cell repertoires in COVID-19. The assay was immunoSEQ multiplex PCR, and TCRdb's table has in-frame clones only and misses some. The sample holds around 220,000 clones; 80% are singletons and the top ten take over 7%. The sample was PBMCs or T cells enriched from blood (not recorded which). The receptors shown here come from a woman aged 40 to 50 with acute COVID-19. CDR3s include the opening cysteine and the closing phenylalanine or tryptophan.

v_call | cdr3_aa
TRBV28 | CASSFSDRAYEQYF
TRBV7-8 | CASTATGTRPQHF
TRBV12-3/TRBV12-4 | CASSLQSPETQYF
TRBV19 | CASTLERGRHNEQFF
TRBV5-1 | CASSFRQGASGRGYTF
TRBV11-1 | CASSFQGNTIYF
TRBV29-1 | CSVSSAGGGNEQFF
TRBV4-1 | CASSQGTGGNEQYF
TRBV11-2 | CASSPRTETEAFF
TRBV10-3 | CAISPGGYQPQHF
TRBV5-4 | CASSLKQVTEAFF
TRBV29-1 | CSVEVTFGTAYNEQFF
TRBV6-4 | CASSVEGATGELFF
TRBV2 | CASSGEGQALGYQPQHF
TRBV12-2 | CASRLPTGQGAYEQYF
TRBV27 | CASSLIAGGQYEQYF
TRBV14 | CASSQARVAPLHF
TRBV27 | CASIAREGRYNEQFF
TRBV7-2 | CASSLGVGGYEQYF
TRBV7-2 | CASSPTGGQGYGYTF
TRBV9 | CASSVVQGDYNEQFF
TRBV10-3 | CAISDLNLGGYTF
TRBV25-1 | CASSAKGDVNEQYF
TRBV21-1 | CASSKTVGGQADTQYF
TRBV7-6 | CASSLREGLNQPQHF
TRBV6-5 | CASSRGTVEETQYF
TRBV7-6 | CASSLPGQASQAFF
TRBV9 | CASSATGMNEKLFF